Below, 28 T cell receptor beta chains from the same sample are listed, as sequenced in a study of blood T cell repertoires in COVID-19. Method: immunoSEQ multiplex PCR; TCRdb's copy keeps in-frame clones and lacks some. The sample includes around 100,000 clones, approximately 86% of them seen just once. Sequencing was done on a sample of peripheral blood. These receptors were taken from a man older than 75 with acute or convalescent COVID-19.

A remark on this clone: The sample has other DNA sequences that encode this CDR3 too. V usage is TRBV7-3 and J usage is TRBJ1-1; D is unclear. The V end lost 2 bases, the J end lost 1 base, and 5 bases lay between the germline ends. The germline V gene encodes CDR1 SGHTA and CDR2 FQGTGA. CDR3 length equals 13 residues. The CDR3 loop reads CASSLGRNTEAFF. CDR3 bases: TGTGCCAGCAGCTTAGGCCGGAACACTGAAGCTTTCTTT.

This clone was detected a few times. The chain employs TRBV7-9 and TRBJ2-3; D gene uncertain. CDR3 length: 14 amino acids. Between the trimmed V and J ends, which lost 2 bases and 2 bases, there was a span of 8 bases. Germline lookup yields CDR1 SEHNR and CDR2 FQNEAQ (reference sequence). The CDR3 loop is CASSLPPNTDTQYF. The CDR3 bases are TGTGCCAGCAGCTTACCTCCTAACACAGATACGCAGTATTTT.

This clone was seen once. The V gene is TRBV5-6, the J gene TRBJ2-2; 10 bases fit TRBD1. V was pared by 3 bases and J by 6 bases, with 17 bases of the junction left unmatched. CDR1 is SGHDT and CDR2 is YYEEEE in the germline V gene. The CDR3 is 19 amino acids. The CDR3 DNA reads as TGTGCCAGCAGCTCCACCACAAGAGCCGGGACAGGGGAGTCCGGGGAGCTGTTTTTT. Protein: CASSSTTRAGTGESGELFF.

The chain has TRBV6-1 and TRBJ2-1; D perhaps matches TRBD2 (5 bases). The CDR3 runs to 13 residues. Germline V gene data show CDR1 as MNHNS and CDR2 as SASEGT. The V end was cut by 3 bases, the J end by 4 bases, with 7 bases between. CDR3 nucleotides: TGTGCCAGCAGTGAGATAGCGTACAATGAGCAGTTCTTC. Amino acids: CASSEIAYNEQFF.

This clone was seen more than once but under ten times. The chain couples TRBV18 to TRBJ1-1, with 11 positions matching TRBD1. The trim removed 6 bases at V and 5 bases at J, leaving 8 bases unmatched. The CDR3 contains 15 residues. CDR1 is KGHSH and CDR2 is LQKENI in the germline V gene. DNA for the CDR3: TGTGCCAGCTCCCCAAGGACAGGGGGCGAGACTGAAGCTTTCTTT. Translated, it gives CASSPRTGGETEAFF.

The chain couples TRBV6-6 to TRBJ1-3; D call uncertain. Deletions cut 5 bases from V and 1 base from J, with 6 bases between. CDR3 size: 13 residues. Germline V gene sequence: CDR1 MNHNY, CDR2 SVGAGI (reference sequence). This CDR3 is CASSPLSGNTIYF. The CDR3 region has the DNA TGTGCCAGCAGTCCCCTTTCTGGAAACACCATATATTTT.

The chain links TRBV7-9 to TRBJ1-2; no firm D call. The CDR3 sequence is 14 residues long. V was trimmed by 2 bases and J by 4 bases, leaving 11 bases between them. CDR1 is SEHNR and CDR2 is FQNEAQ in the germline V gene (reference sequence). This CDR3 is CASSLSRKSYGYTF. The CDR3 nucleotides read TGTGCCAGCAGCTTATCGCGGAAATCCTATGGCTACACCTTC.

V usage is TRBV7-6 and J usage is TRBJ2-2; D uncertain. Trimming stripped 5 bases from V and 5 bases from J, with 15 bases between. The CDR3 runs to 15 residues. CDR1 is SGHVS, CDR2 FNYEAQ, per germline. The CDR3 DNA sequence: TGTGCCAGCAGCCTAAACGAGGCGGAGACCGGGGAGCTGTTTTTT. Translation: CASSLNEAETGELFF. Full variable domain (outside the CDR3, taken from reference TRBV7-6 and TRBJ2-2): GAGVSQSPRYKVTKRGQDVALRCDPISGHVSLYWYRQALGQGPEFLTYFNYEAQQDKSGLPNDRFSAERPEGSISTLTIQRTEQRDSAMYRCASSLNEAETGELFFGEGSRLTVL.

The rearrangement links TRBV7-9 to TRBJ2-7; possibly TRBD1 for D (6 bases). The CDR3 is 15 amino acids. In germline, CDR1 is SEHNR, CDR2 FQNEAQ (reference sequence). Trimming stripped 0 bases from V and 1 base from J, with 10 bases between. This CDR3 is CASSLAHRESYEQYF. CDR3 in DNA: TGTGCCAGCAGCTTAGCGCACAGGGAGTCCTACGAGCAGTACTTC.

This rearrangement joins TRBV25-1 to TRBJ2-7; 9 bases fit TRBD1. The CDR3 is made up of 15 amino acids. Trimming at V came to 1 base and at J to 7 bases, leaving 8 bases not matched to a gene. Germline CDR1 and CDR2: MGHDK and SYGVNS. The CDR3 sequence: CASSELGQGRGEQYF. The CDR3 DNA is TGTGCCAGCAGTGAATTGGGACAGGGACGCGGTGAGCAGTACTTC.

The chain carries TRBV9 and TRBJ2-5, with 7 bases identical to TRBD2. The CDR3 spans 12 residues. Losses at the gene ends were 3 bases for V and 9 bases for J; bases not matched to a gene: 5. The V gene's germline CDR1 is SGDLS and CDR2 YYNGEE. CDR3 in amino acids: CASSEDRGAQYF. The DNA of the CDR3 is TGTGCCAGCAGCGAGGACCGGGGGGCCCAGTACTTC.

This chain links TRBV11-2 with TRBJ2-1; TRBD2 matches at 11 bases. The ends lost 7 bases at V and 3 bases at J; junction bases unmatched: 5. This CDR3 region has 15 residues. Germline V gene lookup returns CDR1 SGHAT and CDR2 FQNNGV. CDR3 loop: CASIPGTSGYNEQFF. CDR3 bases: TGTGCCAGCATACCCGGGACTAGCGGCTACAATGAGCAGTTCTTC.

The chain uses TRBV7-2 and TRBJ1-4; D remains unclear. Between the trimmed V and J ends, which lost 1 base and 2 bases, there was a span of 5 bases. This CDR3 spans 14 amino acids. Per the germline V gene, CDR1 is SGHTA and CDR2 is FQGNSA. CDR3 protein: CASSLDGTNEKLFF. The CDR3 region has the DNA TGTGCCAGCAGCTTAGACGGGACTAATGAAAAACTGTTTTTT.

The chain carries TRBV5-6 and TRBJ2-3; 8 nucleotides line up with TRBD2. Germline loops: CDR1 SGHDT, CDR2 YYEEEE. V lost 4 bases, J lost 6 bases, and 10 bases stayed unmatched. The CDR3 has 15 amino acids. CDR3 sequence (DNA): TGTGCCAGCAGCGGGGTAGGACTAGCAGGGGATACGCAGTATTTT. The encoded protein is CASSGVGLAGDTQYF.

In nucleotides, the CDR3 is TGTGCCAGTAGCACGGACGGGACTCCTAGCGGGGTGGCGGATAGTAGGGAGCAGTTCTTC. Its translation: CASSTDGTPSGVADSREQFF. The V gene is TRBV19, the J gene TRBJ2-1, with 9 bases aligning to TRBD2. In germline, CDR1 is LNHDA, CDR2 SQIVND (reference sequence). This CDR3 comprises 20 residues. V lost 6 bases and J lost 10; bases outside the gene matches: 28. The whole variable domain, filled in from reference TRBV19 and TRBJ2-1, reads DGGITQSPKYLFRKEGQNVTLSCEQNLNHDAMYWYRQDPGQGLRLIYYSQIVNDFQKGDIAEGYSVSREKKESFPLTVTSAQKNPTAFYLCASSTDGTPSGVADSREQFFGPGTRLTVL.

The genes are TRBV6-5 and TRBJ2-7, with 7 bases lining up with TRBD1. CDR1 is MNHEY, CDR2 SVGAGI, per germline. V dropped 5 bases and J dropped 2; count of bases not matched to a gene: 3. The CDR3 is made up of 13 amino acids. CDR3 protein: CASSRTGPYEQYF. DNA of the CDR3: TGTGCCAGCAGTAGGACAGGACCCTACGAGCAGTACTTC.

This chain links TRBV6-5 with TRBJ2-3, with D possibly matching TRBD1 (5 bases). The CDR3 sequence is 15 residues long. The germline V gene encodes CDR1 MNHEY and CDR2 SVGAGI. V was pared by 5 bases and J by 6 bases, with 18 bases between. CDR3 sequence (DNA): TGTGCCAGCAGTAGCACTATAGGGGCCTTCGATACGCAGTATTTT. Translated, it gives CASSSTIGAFDTQYF.

The V call is TRBV18, the J call TRBJ2-2; the match to TRBD2 covers 7 bases. Unmatched junction bases numbered 3, after V lost 4 bases and J lost 7 bases. This CDR3 spans 13 amino acids. CDR1 is KGHSH, CDR2 LQKENI, per germline. The CDR3 region has the DNA TGTGCCAGCTCACGGACGGGAGGCGGGGAGCTGTTTTTT. Its protein is CASSRTGGGELFF.

The J gene is TRBJ2-7, the V gene TRBV27; 12 nucleotides align to TRBD2. V was clipped by 2 bases and J by 0 bases; unmatched bases: 11. The CDR3 runs to 19 residues. CDR1 and CDR2 from the germline V gene are MNHEY and SMNVEV (reference sequence). The CDR3 coding sequence is TGTGCCAGCAGTTTACACGGGACTAGCGGGCTTCACCCCTCCTACGAGCAGTACTTC. Amino acid sequence: CASSLHGTSGLHPSYEQYF.

This clone was seen more than once but under ten times. The chain recombines TRBV29-1 with TRBJ2-3; tentative D call: TRBD2 (5 bases). Per germline, CDR1 SQVTM and CDR2 ANQGSEA. V lost 6 bases and J lost 2, with 6 bases in between. The CDR3 is 11 amino acids. In nucleotides, the CDR3 is TGCAGCGTCGGGGACACAGATACGCAGTATTTT. Translated, it gives CSVGDTDTQYF.

The V and J genes are TRBV7-9 and TRBJ2-5; D is ambiguous. V lost 5 bases, J lost 5 bases, and 15 bases lay in between. CDR3 length: 14 residues. The germline V gene encodes CDR1 SEHNR and CDR2 FQNEAQ (reference sequence). CDR3 residues: CASSPETSAETQYF. The CDR3 DNA is TGTGCCAGCAGCCCAGAGACCAGCGCGGAGACCCAGTACTTC. Full variable domain (rest looked up from reference TRBV7-9 and TRBJ2-5): DTGVSQNPRHKITKRGQNVTFRCDPISEHNRLYWYRQTLGQGPEFLTYFQNEAQLEKSRLLSDRFSAERPKGSFSTLEIQRTEQGDSAMYLCASSPETSAETQYFGPGTRLLVL.

The rearrangement uses TRBV3-1 (or the pseudogene TRBV3-2) and TRBJ1-1; D remains ambiguous. This CDR3 contains 12 residues. Trimming left V 3 bases short and J 10 bases short, with 12 bases between. Germline V gene sequence: CDR1 LGHDT, CDR2 YNNKEL (reference sequence). The CDR3 reads CASSQTKTVAFF. CDR3 DNA: TGTGCCAGCAGCCAGACTAAGACGGTAGCTTTCTTT.

This sequence joins TRBV29-1 and TRBJ1-5; D call uncertain. The ends were cut back, 5 bases at V and 5 bases at J, with 13 bases in the middle. The length of the CDR3 is 13 residues. Germline V gene sequence: CDR1 SQVTM, CDR2 ANQGSEA. CDR3: CSVQGRGDQPQHF. The CDR3 nucleotides are TGCAGCGTTCAAGGGCGCGGGGATCAGCCCCAGCATTTT.

The chain uses TRBV7-9 and TRBJ1-5; D is undetermined. Per germline, CDR1 SEHNR and CDR2 FQNEAQ (reference sequence). This CDR3 is 14 amino acids long. Trimming took off 0 bases at V and 4 bases at J, with 7 bases between the two ends. The CDR3 protein is CASSLAGGNQPQHF. Written as DNA, the CDR3 is TGTGCCAGCAGCTTAGCGGGAGGGAATCAGCCCCAGCATTTT. The full variable domain, rest sourced from reference TRBV7-9 and TRBJ1-5, is DTGVSQNPRHKITKRGQNVTFRCDPISEHNRLYWYRQTLGQGPEFLTYFQNEAQLEKSRLLSDRFSAERPKGSFSTLEIQRTEQGDSAMYLCASSLAGGNQPQHFGDGTRLSIL.

The chain has TRBV7-9 and TRBJ2-7; D not certain. Germline V CDR1 and CDR2: SEHNR, FQNEAQ (reference sequence). V dropped 3 bases and J dropped 5 bases, with 14 bases sitting between them. The CDR3 is 14 amino acids. The CDR3 loop is CASSLTHATNEQYF. The CDR3 DNA follows: TGTGCCAGCAGCTTGACCCACGCCACTAACGAGCAGTACTTC.

The chain employs TRBV24-1 and TRBJ2-6; 10 bases agree with TRBD1. The germline gives CDR1 KGHDR, CDR2 SFDVKD. CDR3 size: 19 residues. The J segment lost 1 base and the V segment lost 4 bases, leaving 9 bases of the junction unmatched. The CDR3: CATSDPTGGSGSGANVLTF. Written as DNA, the CDR3 is TGTGCCACCAGTGACCCGACAGGGGGCAGCGGGTCTGGGGCCAACGTCCTGACTTTC.

The count of this clone is one. The chain couples TRBV28 to TRBJ1-5; the match to TRBD1 covers 7 bases. V lost 7 bases, J lost 0 bases, and 6 bases stayed unmatched. The CDR3 contains 15 residues. In germline, CDR1 is MDHEN, CDR2 SYDVKM. CDR3 sequence: CASTFSGGSNQPQHF. CDR3 coding DNA: TGTGCCAGCACATTCTCAGGGGGTAGCAATCAGCCCCAGCATTTT.

The chain uses TRBV28 and TRBJ2-5; 9 bases fit TRBD2. The trim removed 7 bases at V and 4 bases at J, leaving 4 bases unmatched. Germline loops: CDR1 MDHEN, CDR2 SYDVKM. The CDR3 totals 13 residues. CDR3 DNA sequence: TGTGCCAGCATAGCGGGAGCAGGAGAGACCCAGTACTTC. Protein sequence: CASIAGAGETQYF.